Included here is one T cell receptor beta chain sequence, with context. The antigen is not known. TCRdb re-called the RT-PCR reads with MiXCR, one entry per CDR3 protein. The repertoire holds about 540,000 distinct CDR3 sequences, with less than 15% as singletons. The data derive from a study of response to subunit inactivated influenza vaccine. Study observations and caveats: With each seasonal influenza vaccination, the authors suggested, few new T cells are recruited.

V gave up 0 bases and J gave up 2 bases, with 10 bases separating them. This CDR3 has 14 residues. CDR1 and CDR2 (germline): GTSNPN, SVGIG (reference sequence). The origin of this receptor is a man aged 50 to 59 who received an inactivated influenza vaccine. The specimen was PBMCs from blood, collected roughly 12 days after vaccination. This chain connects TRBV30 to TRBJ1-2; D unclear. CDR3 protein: CAWSVPGPNYGYTF. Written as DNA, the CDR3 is TGTGCCTGGAGTGTACCCGGGCCGAACTATGGCTACACCTTC.